This TCR beta chain came from a study of shared clonotypes between healthy human individuals. Study in general: The study used three CD4 naive, three CD4 memory, two CD8 naive and one CD8 memory plate per donor. General study findings and limits: Shared clonotypes across all four donors exceeded non-shared ones in generation probability. Donors were few, which limited the genetic and exposure-history diversity represented.

This CDR3 contains 17 residues. V gave up 3 bases and J gave up 1 base, with 15 bases separating them. CDR1 and CDR2 from the germline V gene are SNHLY and FYNNEI. Each donor was a Caucasian adult residing in Nashville, Tennessee. As to this clone: What it recognizes is unknown.

Assay used: immunoSEQ multiplex PCR; TCRdb lists only in-frame clones, some missing. The sample records some 2,000,000 clones, 85% to 95% being singletons. Sequenced input: naive CD4+ T cells sorted from blood. Subset here: CD45RA+ positively selected. This chain joins TRBV2 and TRBJ2-2; tentative D call: TRBD2 (6 bases). The sequence derives from a man younger than 30 in good health. As DNA, the CDR3 is TGTGCCAGCAGTGATCGGGGGTCGCCAGAGAACACCGGGGAGCTGTTTTTT. Translated: CASSDRGSPENTGELFF.